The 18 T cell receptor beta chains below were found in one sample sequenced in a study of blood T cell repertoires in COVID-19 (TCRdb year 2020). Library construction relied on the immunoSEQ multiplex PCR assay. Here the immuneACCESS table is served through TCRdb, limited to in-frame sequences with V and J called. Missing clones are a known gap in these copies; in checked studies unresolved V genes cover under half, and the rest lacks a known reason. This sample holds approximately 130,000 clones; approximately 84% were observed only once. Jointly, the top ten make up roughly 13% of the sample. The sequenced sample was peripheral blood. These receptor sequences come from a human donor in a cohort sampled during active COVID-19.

CDR3 nucleotide sequence: TGTGCTAGTGGTTTGGTACGGGGGGCAGGGAACACTGAAGCTTTCTTT. Translating gives CASGLVRGAGNTEAFF. This sequence joins TRBV12-5 and TRBJ1-1, with a possible D match to TRBD1 (6 bases). The CDR3 runs to 16 residues. Germline CDR1 is LGHNT and CDR2 is FRNRAP. The V gene lost 0 bases and the J gene lost 1 base, with 12 bases spanning the gap.

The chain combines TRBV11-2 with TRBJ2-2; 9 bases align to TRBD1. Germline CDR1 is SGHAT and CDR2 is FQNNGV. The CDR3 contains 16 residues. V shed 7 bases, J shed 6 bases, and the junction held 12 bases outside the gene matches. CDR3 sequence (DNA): TGTGCCAGCACTAGAATCCGGGACAGGGCTCCCGGGGAGCTGTTTTTT. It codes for CASTRIRDRAPGELFF.

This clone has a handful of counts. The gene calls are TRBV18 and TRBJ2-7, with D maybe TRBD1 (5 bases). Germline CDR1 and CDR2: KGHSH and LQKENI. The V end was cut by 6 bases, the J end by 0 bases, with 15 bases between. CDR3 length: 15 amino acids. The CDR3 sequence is CASSQGQGSSYEQYF. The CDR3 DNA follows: TGTGCCAGCTCCCAAGGGCAGGGCAGCTCCTACGAGCAGTACTTC.

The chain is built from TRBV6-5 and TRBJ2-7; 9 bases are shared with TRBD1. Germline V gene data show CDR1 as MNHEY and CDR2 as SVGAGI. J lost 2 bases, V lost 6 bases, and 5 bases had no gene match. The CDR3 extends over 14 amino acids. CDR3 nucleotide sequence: TGTGCCAGCAGAGGGGACAGGGCCCCCTACGAGCAGTACTTC. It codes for CASRGDRAPYEQYF.

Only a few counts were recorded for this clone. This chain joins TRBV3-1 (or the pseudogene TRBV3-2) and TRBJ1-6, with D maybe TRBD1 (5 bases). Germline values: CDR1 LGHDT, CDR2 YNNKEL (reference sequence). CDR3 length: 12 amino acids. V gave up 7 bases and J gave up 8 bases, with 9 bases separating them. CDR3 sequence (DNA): TGTGCCAGCAACTCAGGGTATTCACCCCTCCACTTT. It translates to CASNSGYSPLHF.

The CDR3 region is CASSQGYYNEQFF. CDR3 nucleotides: TGTGCCAGTTCACAGGGTTACTACAATGAGCAGTTCTTC. J is TRBJ2-1 and V is TRBV28, with D possibly TRBD1 on 6 matching bases. The CDR3 has 13 amino acids. Germline assignment: CDR1 MDHEN and CDR2 SYDVKM. The V end lost 9 bases, the J end lost 3 bases, and 12 bases lay between the germline ends.

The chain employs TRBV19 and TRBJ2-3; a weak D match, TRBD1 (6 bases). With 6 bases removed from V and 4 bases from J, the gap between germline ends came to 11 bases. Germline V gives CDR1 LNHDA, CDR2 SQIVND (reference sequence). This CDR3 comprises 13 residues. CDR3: CASSIGQSDTQYF. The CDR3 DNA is TGTGCCAGTAGCATCGGACAGTCAGATACGCAGTATTTT. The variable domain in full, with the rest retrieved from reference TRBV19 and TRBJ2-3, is DGGITQSPKYLFRKEGQNVTLSCEQNLNHDAMYWYRQDPGQGLRLIYYSQIVNDFQKGDIAEGYSVSREKKESFPLTVTSAQKNPTAFYLCASSIGQSDTQYFGPGTRLTVL.

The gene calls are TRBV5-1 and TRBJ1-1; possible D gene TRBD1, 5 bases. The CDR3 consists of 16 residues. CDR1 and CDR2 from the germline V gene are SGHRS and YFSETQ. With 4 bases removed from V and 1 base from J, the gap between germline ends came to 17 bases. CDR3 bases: TGCGCCAGCAGCGCGAACGTCCTCACAGGGAACACTGAAGCTTTCTTT. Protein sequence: CASSANVLTGNTEAFF. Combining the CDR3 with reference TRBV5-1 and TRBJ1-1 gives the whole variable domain KAGVTQTPRYLIKTRGQQVTLSCSPISGHRSVSWYQQTPGQGLQFLFEYFSETQRNKGNFPGRFSGRQFSNSRSEMNVSTLELGDSALYLCASSANVLTGNTEAFFGQGTRLTVV.

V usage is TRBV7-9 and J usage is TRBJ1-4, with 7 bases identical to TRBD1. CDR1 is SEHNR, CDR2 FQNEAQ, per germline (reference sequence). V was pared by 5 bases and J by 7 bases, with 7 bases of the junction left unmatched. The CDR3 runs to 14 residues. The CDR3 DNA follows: TGTGCCAGCAGCATTGGGGCAGGGGGTGAAAAACTGTTTTTT. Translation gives CASSIGAGGEKLFF.

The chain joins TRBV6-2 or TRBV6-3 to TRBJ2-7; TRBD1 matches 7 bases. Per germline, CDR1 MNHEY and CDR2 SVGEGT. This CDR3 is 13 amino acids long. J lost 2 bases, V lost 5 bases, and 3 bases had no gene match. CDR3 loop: CASSMTGTYEQYF. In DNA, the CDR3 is TGTGCCAGCAGTATGACAGGGACCTACGAGCAGTACTTC.

The CDR3, as DNA: TGCGCCAGCAGCTTGTCGGGGGTTGGAGGCTACACCTTC. It encodes CASSLSGVGGYTF. The J gene is TRBJ1-2, the V gene TRBV5-1; possibly TRBD1 for D (5 bases). The CDR3 extends over 13 amino acids. V dropped 1 base and J dropped 8 bases, with 12 bases sitting between them. Germline CDR1 reads SGHRS; CDR2 reads YFSETQ.

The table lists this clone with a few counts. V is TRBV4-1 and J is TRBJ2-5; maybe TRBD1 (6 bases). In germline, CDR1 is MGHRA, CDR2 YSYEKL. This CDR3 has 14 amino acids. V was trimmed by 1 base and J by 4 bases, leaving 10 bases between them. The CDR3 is CASSQVTRGETQYF. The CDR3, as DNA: TGCGCCAGCAGCCAAGTAACCAGGGGAGAGACCCAGTACTTC.

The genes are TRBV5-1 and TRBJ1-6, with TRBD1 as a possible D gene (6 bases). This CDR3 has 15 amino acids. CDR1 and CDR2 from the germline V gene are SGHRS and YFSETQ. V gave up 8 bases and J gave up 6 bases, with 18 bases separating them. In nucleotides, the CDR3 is TGCGCCAGTCACTATTCGGACAGAGGTAATTCACCCCTCCACTTT. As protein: CASHYSDRGNSPLHF.

CDR3 bases: TGTGCCAGCAGCTTGGCTTCGGGAACCGGGGAGCTGTTTTTT. Protein product: CASSLASGTGELFF. V is TRBV5-5 and J is TRBJ2-2, with a possible D match to TRBD2 (5 bases). Germline CDR1 reads SGHKS; CDR2 reads YYEKEE (reference sequence). The V gene lost 0 bases and the J gene lost 5 bases, with 8 bases spanning the gap. The CDR3 contains 14 residues.

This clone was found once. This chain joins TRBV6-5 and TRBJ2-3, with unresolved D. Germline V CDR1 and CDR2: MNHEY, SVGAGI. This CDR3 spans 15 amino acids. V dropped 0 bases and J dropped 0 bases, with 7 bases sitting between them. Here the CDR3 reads CASSYSRQSTDTQYF. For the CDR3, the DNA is TGTGCCAGCAGTTACTCCAGACAAAGCACAGATACGCAGTATTTT.

CDR3 nucleotides: TGTGCCAGCAGCCTCTTTGGGGACAGAGACGAGCAGTACTTC. It translates to CASSLFGDRDEQYF. The chain uses TRBV6-5 and TRBJ2-7; TRBD1 matches at 7 bases. The CDR3 is 14 amino acids. Trimming cost V 6 bases and J 5 bases; bases outside gene matches: 10. Germline V gene sequence: CDR1 MNHEY, CDR2 SVGAGI.

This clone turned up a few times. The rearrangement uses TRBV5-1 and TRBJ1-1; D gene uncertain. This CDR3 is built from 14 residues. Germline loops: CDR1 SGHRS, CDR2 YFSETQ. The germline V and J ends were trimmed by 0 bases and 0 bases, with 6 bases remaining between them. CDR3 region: CASSLARVNTEAFF. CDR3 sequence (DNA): TGCGCCAGCAGCTTGGCCCGGGTGAACACTGAAGCTTTCTTT.

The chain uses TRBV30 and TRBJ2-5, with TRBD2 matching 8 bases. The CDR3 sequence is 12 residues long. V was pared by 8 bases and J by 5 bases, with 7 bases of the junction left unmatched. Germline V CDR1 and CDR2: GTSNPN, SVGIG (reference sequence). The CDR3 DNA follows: TGTGCCAGCGTAGCGGGGAAGGAGACCCAGTACTTC. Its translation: CASVAGKETQYF.